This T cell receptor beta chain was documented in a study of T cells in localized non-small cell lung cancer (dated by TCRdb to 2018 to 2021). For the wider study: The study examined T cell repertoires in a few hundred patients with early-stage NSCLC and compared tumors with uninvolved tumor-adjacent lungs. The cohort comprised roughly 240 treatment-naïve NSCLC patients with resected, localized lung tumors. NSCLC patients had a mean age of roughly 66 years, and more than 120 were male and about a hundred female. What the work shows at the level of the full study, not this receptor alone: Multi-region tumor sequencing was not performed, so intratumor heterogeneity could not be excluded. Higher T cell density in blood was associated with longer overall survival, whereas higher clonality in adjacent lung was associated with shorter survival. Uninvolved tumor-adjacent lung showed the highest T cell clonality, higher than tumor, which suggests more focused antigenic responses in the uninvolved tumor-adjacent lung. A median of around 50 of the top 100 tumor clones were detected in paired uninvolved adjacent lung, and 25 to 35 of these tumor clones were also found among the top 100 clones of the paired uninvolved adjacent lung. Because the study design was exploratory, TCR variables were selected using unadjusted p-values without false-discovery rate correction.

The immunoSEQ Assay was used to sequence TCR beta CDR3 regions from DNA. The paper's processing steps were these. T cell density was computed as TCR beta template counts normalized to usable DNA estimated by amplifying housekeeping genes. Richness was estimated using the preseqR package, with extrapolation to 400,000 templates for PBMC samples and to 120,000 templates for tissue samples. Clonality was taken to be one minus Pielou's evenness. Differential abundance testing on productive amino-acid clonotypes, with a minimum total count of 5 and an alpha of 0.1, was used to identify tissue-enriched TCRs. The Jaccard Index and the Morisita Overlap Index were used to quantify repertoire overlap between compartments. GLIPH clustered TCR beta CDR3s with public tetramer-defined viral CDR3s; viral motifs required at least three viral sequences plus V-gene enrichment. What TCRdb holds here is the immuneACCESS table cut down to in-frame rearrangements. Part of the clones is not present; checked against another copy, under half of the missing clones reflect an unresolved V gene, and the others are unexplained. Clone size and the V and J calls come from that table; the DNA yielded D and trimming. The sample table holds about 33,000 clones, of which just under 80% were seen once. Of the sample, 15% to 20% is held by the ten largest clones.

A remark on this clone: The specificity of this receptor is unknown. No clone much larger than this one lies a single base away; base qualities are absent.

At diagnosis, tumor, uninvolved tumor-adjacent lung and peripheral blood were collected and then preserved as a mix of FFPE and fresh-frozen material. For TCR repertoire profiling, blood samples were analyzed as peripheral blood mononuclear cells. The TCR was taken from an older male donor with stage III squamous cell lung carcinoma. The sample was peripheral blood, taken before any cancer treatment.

The nucleotide sequence reads TGTGCCTGGGCTCCTCCGGACAGGGGTAGTAATGAAAAACTGTTTTTT. Protein translation: CAWAPPDRGSNEKLFF. Recombination linked TRBV30 to TRBJ1-4, with 9 bases matching TRBD1. CDR1 and CDR2 (GTSNPN, SVGIG) derive from the germline V gene (reference sequence). From its cysteine to its phenylalanine, the CDR3 spans 16 amino acids. Here the CDR3 DNA is all that survives: 48 bases in frame from base 1. The germline V and J ends show losses of 5 bases and 4 bases respectively, and no gene match explains 11 bases of the junction. Joined to the reference TRBV30 and TRBJ1-4 proteins, this CDR3 gives the full variable domain: SQTIHQWPATLVQPVGSPLSLECTVEGTSNPNLYWYRQAAGRGLQLLFYSVGIGQISSEVPQNLSASRPQDRQFILSSKKLLLSDSGFYLCAWAPPDRGSNEKLFFGSGTQLSVL.